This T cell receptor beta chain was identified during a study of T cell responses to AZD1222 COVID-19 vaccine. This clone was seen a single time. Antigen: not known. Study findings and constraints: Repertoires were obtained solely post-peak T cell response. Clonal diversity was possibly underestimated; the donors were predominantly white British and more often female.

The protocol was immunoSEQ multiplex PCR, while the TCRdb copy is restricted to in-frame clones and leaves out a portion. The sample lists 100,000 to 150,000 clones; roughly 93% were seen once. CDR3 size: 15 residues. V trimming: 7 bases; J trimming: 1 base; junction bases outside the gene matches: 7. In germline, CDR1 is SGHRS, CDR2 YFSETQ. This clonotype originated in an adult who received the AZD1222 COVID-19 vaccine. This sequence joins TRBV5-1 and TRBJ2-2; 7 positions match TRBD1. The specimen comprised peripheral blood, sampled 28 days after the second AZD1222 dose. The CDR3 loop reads CASRPWTGNTGELFF. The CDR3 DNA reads TGCGCCAGCCGGCCGTGGACAGGGAACACCGGGGAGCTGTTTTTT.